The T cell receptor beta chain described here comes from a study of blood T cell repertoires in COVID-19. Looking at the study overall: Samples taken during acute and convalescent COVID-19 were collected in the United States, Italy and Spain. PBMCs, B-cell-depleted T cells, or T cells were the source of the cDNA or gDNA that made up the material.

How the authors handled the data: Reference gene primer amplification gave estimated nucleated cell counts. Profiled with immunoSEQ multiplex PCR; TCRdb holds only in-frame clones, not every one. The V and J calls and clone size are taken from that table; D and trimming were inferred from the DNA. This sample has roughly 260,000 clones, with around 90% found just once. The CDR3 loop spans 17 amino acids. Germline CDR1 is MNHEY and CDR2 is SVGEGT. The V gene lost 4 bases and the J gene lost 6 bases, with 24 bases spanning the gap. The chain links TRBV6-2 or TRBV6-3 to TRBJ1-2; D gene uncertain. Material: peripheral blood. This sequence originates from a woman between 35 and 50 years old with acute or convalescent COVID-19. The CDR3 DNA sequence: TGTGCCAGCAGTTTTCCCCTCGGGGAGTGGAGGGAAGATGGCTACACCTTC. Its protein product is CASSFPLGEWREDGYTF.